This note documents a single T cell receptor beta chain sequence. Its antigen is not identified. The read finishes 3 residues shy of the CDR3 end, and the germline J gene is used to complete it. Looked up from germline, CDR1 is LGHDT and CDR2 is YNNKEL (reference sequence). The CDR3 runs 16 residues. V lost 5 bases, J lost 4 bases, and 10 bases stayed unmatched. These data come from a study of T cells in women clearing cervical HPV infection. About the study: Case blood drawn at lesion detection; control blood after infection cleared. Only a few women had HLA typing results available. Study-wide results and limits: TRBV6-7 relative abundance averaged roughly 0.099% in cases and more than 0.15% in controls.

Produced via immunoSEQ multiplex PCR; TCRdb's table is partial and in-frame only. The table lists about 19,000 clones, with 5.2% in the top ten. The receptor was derived from a woman between 18 and 70 years old with a cervical HPV16 infection that either progressed to CIN3+ or cleared (not recorded which). The chain is built from TRBV3-1 (or the pseudogene TRBV3-2) and TRBJ2-1; 8 bases line up with TRBD1. The sequenced sample was blood buffy coat. The CDR3 DNA, read in part, is TGTGCCAGCAGCTTTTTGCCGGGACAGGTTTACAATGAG. Its translation: CASSFLPGQVYNE. The entire CDR3 protein reads CASSFLPGQVYNEQFF.